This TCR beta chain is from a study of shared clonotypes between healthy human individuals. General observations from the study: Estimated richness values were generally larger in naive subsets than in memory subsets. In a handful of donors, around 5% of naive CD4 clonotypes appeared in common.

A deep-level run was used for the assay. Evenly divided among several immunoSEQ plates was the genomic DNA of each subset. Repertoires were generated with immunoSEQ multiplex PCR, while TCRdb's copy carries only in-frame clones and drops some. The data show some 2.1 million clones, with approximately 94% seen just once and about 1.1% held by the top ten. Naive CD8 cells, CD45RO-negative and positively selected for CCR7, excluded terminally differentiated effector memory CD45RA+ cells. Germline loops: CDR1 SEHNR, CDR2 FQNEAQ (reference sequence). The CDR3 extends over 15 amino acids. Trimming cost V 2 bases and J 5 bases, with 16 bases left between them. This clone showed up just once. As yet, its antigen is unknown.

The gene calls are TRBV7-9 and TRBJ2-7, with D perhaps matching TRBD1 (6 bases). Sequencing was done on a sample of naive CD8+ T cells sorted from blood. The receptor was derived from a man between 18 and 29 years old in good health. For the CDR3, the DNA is TGTGCCAGCAGCTTATCGTTGGGGGCGAAAAACGAGCAGTACTTC. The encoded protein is CASSLSLGAKNEQYF.